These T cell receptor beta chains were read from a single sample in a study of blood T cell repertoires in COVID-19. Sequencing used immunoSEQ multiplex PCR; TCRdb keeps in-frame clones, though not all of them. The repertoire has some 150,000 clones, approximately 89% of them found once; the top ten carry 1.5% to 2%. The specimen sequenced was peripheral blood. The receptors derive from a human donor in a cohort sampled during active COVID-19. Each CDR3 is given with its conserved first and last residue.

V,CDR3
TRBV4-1,CASSLSGVPYNEQFF
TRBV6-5,CASSSDRGPYNEQFF
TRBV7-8,CASSRGGQGYGYTF
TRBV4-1,CASSQHPGTGRTDTQYF
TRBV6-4,CASSVNRESTEAFF
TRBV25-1,CASSVLESGGEQYF
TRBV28,CASSLAGTSGAETQYF
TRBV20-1,CSASRGARTGELFF
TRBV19,CASSSHIGLATDTQYF
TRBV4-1,CASSRGGTTDTQYF
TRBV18,CASSPSGGSGNQPQHF
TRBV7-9,CASSPGQGGSGTQYF
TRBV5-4,CASSWDRGTYEQYF
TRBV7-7,CASSSSRDRGEYSNQPQHF
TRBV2,CASSPGLNYGYTF
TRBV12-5,CASSGFGRSYEQYF
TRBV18,CASSQDTNSGYTF
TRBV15,CATSRDGGNTGVEQYF
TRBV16,CASSSPDRGREKLFF
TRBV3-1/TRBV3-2,CASSYQPAIAYGYTF
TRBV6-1,CASSEGIGDTGELFF
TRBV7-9,CASSLATGGYGYTF
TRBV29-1,CSVATGFHQPQHF
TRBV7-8,CASSSDRAETQYF